The 7 T cell receptor beta chains below come from one sample, sequenced in a study of T cells in women clearing cervical HPV infection. Only in-frame clones appear in the TCRdb table, and some are missing; sequencing was by immunoSEQ multiplex PCR. The table gives over 25,000 clones; the top ten clones make up 7.8% of it. Sample: blood buffy coat. The origin of the receptors is a woman between 18 and 69 years old with a cervical HPV16 infection that either progressed to CIN3+ or cleared (not recorded which).

As concerns this clone: The read comes to an end 3 residues before the CDR3 does, leaving the germline J gene to fill in the end. The chain is built from TRBV7-2 and TRBJ2-1; 7 bases map to TRBD1. CDR1 is SGHTA and CDR2 is FQGNSA in the germline V gene. V dropped 5 bases and J dropped 2; count of bases not matched to a gene: 6. This CDR3 is 15 amino acids long. The CDR3 sequence is CASSPVTGPYNEQFF. The covered CDR3 bases are TGTGCCAGCAGCCCCGTGACAGGGCCCTACAATGAG. The full variable domain, completed using reference TRBV7-2 and TRBJ2-1, is GAGVSQSPSNKVTEKGKDVELRCDPISGHTALYWYRQSLGQGLEFLIYFQGNSAPDKSGLPSDRFSAERTGGSVSTLTIQRTQQEDSAVYLCASSPVTGPYNEQFFGPGTRLTVL.

In terms of frequency, this clone is medium-sized. The sequence runs out 3 residues before the end of the CDR3; the remainder is reconstructed from the germline J gene. The V and J genes are TRBV5-4 and TRBJ1-2; 7 nucleotides match TRBD1. CDR3 size: 13 residues. Germline V gives CDR1 SGHNT, CDR2 YYREEE (reference sequence). Incomplete CDR3 DNA: TGTGCCAGCAGCGGACAGGTTCGAGGCGGC. As protein: CASSGQVRGG. The complete CDR3 protein is CASSGQVRGGYTF.

In regard to this clone: The read is 3 residues too short to cover the CDR3 end, so that end is filled in from the germline J gene. V is TRBV5-5 and J is TRBJ2-7; TRBD1 matches 7 bases. This CDR3 has 15 amino acids. The V and J ends lost 0 bases and 2 bases, in that order; junction bases with no gene match: 5. The germline CDR1 and CDR2 sequences are SGHKS and YYEKEE (reference sequence). CDR3 DNA, as far as it was read: TGTGCCAGCAGCTTGGAAACAGGGGTCCCCTACGAG. It encodes CASSLETGVPYE. The CDR3 in its entirety is CASSLETGVPYEQYF.

With regard to this clone: The CDR3 end lies 3 residues beyond the end of the read and is filled in from the germline J gene. The chain is built from TRBV20-1 and TRBJ2-3; D may be TRBD2 (6 bases). Per germline, CDR1 DFQATT and CDR2 SNEGSKA (reference sequence). The CDR3 is 15 amino acids. V was clipped by 5 bases and J by 2 bases, with 17 bases between them. CDR3 in amino acids: CSALDRDLYTDTQYF. The DNA read from the CDR3 is TGCAGTGCTTTGGACCGGGACTTATACACAGATACG.

Here the CDR3 reads CATSSNGANEQFF. CDR3 bases read: TGTGCCACCAGTAGCAATGGGGCCAATGAG. The rearrangement joins TRBV24-1 to TRBJ2-1; D is perhaps TRBD1 (5 bases). The CDR3 is cut off 3 residues early in the read; its end comes from the germline J gene. Trimming left V 6 bases short and J 6 bases short, with 11 bases between. The CDR3 is 13 residues long. CDR1 KGHDR and CDR2 SFDVKD come from the germline V gene.

CDR3 sequence reads: CASRRSTDTQYF. The part of the CDR3 DNA that was read is TGTGCCAGCAGGCGGTCCACAGATACG. The chain joins TRBV2 to TRBJ2-3; D unresolved. The read is 3 residues too short to cover the CDR3 end, so that end is filled in from the germline J gene. The CDR3 has 12 residues. V was shortened by 6 bases and J by 2 bases, with 6 bases between the two germline ends. CDR1 is SNHLY, CDR2 FYNNEI, per germline.

Turning to this clone: The CDR3 goes on 3 residues after the read ends, and that part is filled in from the germline J gene. The chain recombines TRBV2 with TRBJ2-5; tentatively, D is TRBD1 (6 bases). Deletions cut 10 bases from V and 5 bases from J, with 23 bases between. The CDR3 is 15 residues long. Germline loops: CDR1 SNHLY, CDR2 FYNNEI. CDR3 DNA, as far as it was read: TGTGCCACCGGACAGCTCGAATCGTCCAGTGAGACC. Encoded protein: CATGQLESSSET. The CDR3 as a whole reads CATGQLESSSETQYF.